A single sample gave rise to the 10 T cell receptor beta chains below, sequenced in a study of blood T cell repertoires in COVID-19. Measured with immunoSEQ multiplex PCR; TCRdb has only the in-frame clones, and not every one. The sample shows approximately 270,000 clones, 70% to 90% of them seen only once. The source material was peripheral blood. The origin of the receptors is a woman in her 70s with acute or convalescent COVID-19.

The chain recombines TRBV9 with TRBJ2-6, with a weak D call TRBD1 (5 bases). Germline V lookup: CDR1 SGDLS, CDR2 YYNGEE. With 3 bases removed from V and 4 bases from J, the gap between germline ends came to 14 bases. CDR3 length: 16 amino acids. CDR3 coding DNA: TGTGCCAGCAGCGCCGGAGCAGGGTTAGGGGCCAACGTCCTGACTTTC. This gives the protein CASSAGAGLGANVLTF.

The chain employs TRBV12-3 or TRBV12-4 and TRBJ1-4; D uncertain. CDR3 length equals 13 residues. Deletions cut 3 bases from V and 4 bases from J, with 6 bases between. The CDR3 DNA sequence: TGTGCCAGCAGTTTCGGGAGTAATGAAAAACTGTTTTTT. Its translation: CASSFGSNEKLFF.

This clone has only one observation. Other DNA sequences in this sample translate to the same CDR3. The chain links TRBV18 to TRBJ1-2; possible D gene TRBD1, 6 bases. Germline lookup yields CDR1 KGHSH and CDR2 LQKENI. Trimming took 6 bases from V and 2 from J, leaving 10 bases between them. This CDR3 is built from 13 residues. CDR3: CASSPTGNYGYTF. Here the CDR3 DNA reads TGTGCCAGCTCGCCTACAGGGAACTATGGCTACACCTTC.

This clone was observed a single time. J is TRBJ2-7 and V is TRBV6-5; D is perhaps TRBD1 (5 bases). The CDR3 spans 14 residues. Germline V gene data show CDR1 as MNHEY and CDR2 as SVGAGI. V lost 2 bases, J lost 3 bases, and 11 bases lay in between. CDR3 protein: CASSYAGPLYEQYF. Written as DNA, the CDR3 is TGTGCCAGCAGTTACGCAGGGCCCCTCTACGAGCAGTACTTC.

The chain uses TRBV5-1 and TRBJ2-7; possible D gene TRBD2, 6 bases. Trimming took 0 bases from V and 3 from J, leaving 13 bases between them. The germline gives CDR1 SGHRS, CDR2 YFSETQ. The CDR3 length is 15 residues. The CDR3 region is CASSLGGVPNYEQYF. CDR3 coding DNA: TGCGCCAGCAGCTTGGGGGGGGTCCCTAACTACGAGCAGTACTTC.

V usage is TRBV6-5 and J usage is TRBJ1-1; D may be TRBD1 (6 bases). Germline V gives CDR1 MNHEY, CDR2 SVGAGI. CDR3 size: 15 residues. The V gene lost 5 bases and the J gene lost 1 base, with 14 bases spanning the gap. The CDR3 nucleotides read TGTGCCAGCAGTCACCTGGACAGAAGGAACACTGAAGCTTTCTTT. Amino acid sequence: CASSHLDRRNTEAFF.

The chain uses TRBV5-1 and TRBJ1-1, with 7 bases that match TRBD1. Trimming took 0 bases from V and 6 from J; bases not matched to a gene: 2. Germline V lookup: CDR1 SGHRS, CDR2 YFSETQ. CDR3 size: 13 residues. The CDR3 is CASSLGQGAEAFF. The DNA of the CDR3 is TGCGCCAGCAGCTTGGGACAGGGCGCTGAAGCTTTCTTT.

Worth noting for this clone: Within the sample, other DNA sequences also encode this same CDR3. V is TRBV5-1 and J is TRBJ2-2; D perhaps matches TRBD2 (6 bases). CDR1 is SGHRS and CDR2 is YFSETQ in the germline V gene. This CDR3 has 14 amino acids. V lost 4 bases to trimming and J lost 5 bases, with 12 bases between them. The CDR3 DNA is TGCGCCAGCAGCCCTACCGGGGGTACCGGGGAGCTGTTTTTT. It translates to CASSPTGGTGELFF. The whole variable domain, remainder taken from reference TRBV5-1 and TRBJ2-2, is KAGVTQTPRYLIKTRGQQVTLSCSPISGHRSVSWYQQTPGQGLQFLFEYFSETQRNKGNFPGRFSGRQFSNSRSEMNVSTLELGDSALYLCASSPTGGTGELFFGEGSRLTVL.

CDR3 nucleotide sequence: TGTGCCAGTACCCCGGGTTTCGGAGGAGAAAAACTGTTTTTT. The encoded protein is CASTPGFGGEKLFF. The chain carries TRBV19 and TRBJ1-4; no firm D call. The CDR3 is 14 amino acids. Germline loops: CDR1 LNHDA, CDR2 SQIVND (reference sequence). Trimming pared 7 bases from V and 8 bases from J, leaving 17 bases between. Filled out from reference TRBV19 and TRBJ1-4, the complete variable domain reads DGGITQSPKYLFRKEGQNVTLSCEQNLNHDAMYWYRQDPGQGLRLIYYSQIVNDFQKGDIAEGYSVSREKKESFPLTVTSAQKNPTAFYLCASTPGFGGEKLFFGSGTQLSVL.

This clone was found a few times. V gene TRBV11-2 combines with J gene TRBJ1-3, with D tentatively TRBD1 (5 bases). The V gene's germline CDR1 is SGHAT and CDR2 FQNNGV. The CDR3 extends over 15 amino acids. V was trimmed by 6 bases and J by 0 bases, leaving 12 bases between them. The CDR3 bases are TGTGCCAGCAGGTTAACAGGAGCCTCTGGAAACACCATATATTTT. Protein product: CASRLTGASGNTIYF. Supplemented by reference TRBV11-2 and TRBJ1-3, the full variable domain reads EAGVAQSPRYKIIEKRQSVAFWCNPISGHATLYWYQQILGQGPKLLIQFQNNGVVDDSQLPKDRFSAERLKGVDSTLKIQPAKLEDSAVYLCASRLTGASGNTIYFGEGSWLTVV.